Included here is one T cell receptor (beta chain) sequence, with context. The specificity of this receptor is unknown. No clone much larger than this one lies a single base away; base qualities are absent. Libraries were constructed by the immunoSEQ multiplex PCR assay. Sourced from immuneACCESS, this table was stored by TCRdb with only in-frame sequences that have V and J called. A share of the clones is absent; for the studies checked, an unresolved V gene accounts for under half, and the remainder has no known explanation. In this sample the table shows about 660,000 clones, more than 75% of which occur a single time. 0.0094% of the sample lies in the top ten. Unmatched junction bases come to 18, with V trimmed by 2 bases and J by 8 bases. CDR1 and CDR2 were assigned from the germline V gene as MGHDK and SYGVNS. The CDR3 contains 18 residues, cysteine and phenylalanine counted. Only the CDR3 region is kept as DNA, spanning 54 bases read in frame from base 1.

The data belong to a study of shared T cell receptors in the human thymus listed by TCRdb under 2021. Background for the entire study: The study examined how self-reactive, shared T-cell receptor alpha chains are generated in the human thymus.

These data are also associated with another study on human thymus T cells. The second paper states: Immunologically healthy infants undergoing open corrective cardiac surgery for congenital heart defects in Finland were used as donors. Thymus tissue was obtained as surgical resects removed during corrective cardiac surgery. Usage of V and J gene segments appeared to be biased in both the thymic and the peripheral blood repertoires. The related research found that thymic TCR repertoires overlapped highly between unrelated individuals. The study used 7 to 9 infant thymus samples plus four related peripheral blood samples to characterize TCR alpha and beta repertoires. Donor ages ranged from about 6 to 244 days, and the cohort comprised about 6 male and a couple of female infants. After being mechanically released from the tissue, thymocytes were kept at -70 degrees C in pellets of roughly 10-33 million cells. A QIAsymphony instrument was used to extract genomic DNA from frozen cell pellets. Using the immunoSEQ multiplex PCR assay, the TCRB and TCRAD loci were amplified from a standardized quantity of quality-controlled genomic DNA. The V(D)J region was spanned by amplicons of a length sufficient to cover the CDR3 and to identify V and J genes. The commercial immunoSEQ service was used to sequence amplicons on an Illumina platform. Primer bias and sequencing errors were corrected as previously described, and TCRAD and TCRB were defined on the basis of the IMGT database. immunoSEQ Analyzer 3.0 and VDJTools were used for repertoire analysis, which covered basic statistics, V/J segment usage, diversity estimates, rarefaction and pairwise overlap. Chao1, ChaoE, Efron-Thisted, Shannon and inverse Simpson indices were used to estimate diversity, which was also estimated on datasets down-sampled to the smallest sample. For repertoire overlap, CDR3 nucleotide sequence, V gene and J gene had to match strictly, and clustering was done by Jaccard-based multidimensional scaling. Thymus samples yielded on average approximately 860,000 unique TCRB clonotypes, compared with some 83,000 from blood samples.

Sequencing was carried out using thymocytes. This clonotype originated in a boy under three years old with a congenital heart defect. Donor details come from another sample of the same person, matched by shared clones. The chain joins TRBV25-1 to TRBJ2-3; 8 of the junction bases match TRBD2. The DNA sequence is given as TGTGCCAGCAGTGAAAACTCAACGGGAGGGCCACCCGGGGTTACGCAGTATTTT. Protein translation: CASSENSTGGPPGVTQYF. The CDR3, completed at both ends by the reference TRBV25-1 and TRBJ2-3 genes, gives the full variable domain EADIYQTPRYLVIGTGKKITLECSQTMGHDKMYWYQQDPGMELHLIHYSYGVNSTEKGDLSSESTVSRIRTEHFPLTLESARPSHTSQYLCASSENSTGGPPGVTQYFGPGTRLTVL.